Presented here are 14 T cell receptor beta chains from one specimen sequenced in a study of beta chain features in type 1 diabetes. The whole isolated RNA underwent reverse transcription, so sequencing captured expressed TCRB transcripts. The table came from immunoSEQ multiplex PCR; TCRdb's copy has only in-frame clones and leaves some out. The table records some 240,000 clones, about a tenth of them present only once. The sample comprised central memory CD4+ T cells from blood. These receptors originate from a man younger than 35 in good health.

This clone was recorded a few times. The CDR3 bases are TGTGCCAGTAGGACAGGGGATGAAAAACTGTTTTTT. Translating gives CASRTGDEKLFF. The chain couples TRBV7-8 to TRBJ1-4, with 9 bases fitting TRBD1. The CDR3 has 12 amino acids. The germline gives CDR1 SGHVS, CDR2 FQNEAQ. Losses at the gene ends were 9 bases for V and 6 bases for J; bases not matched to a gene: 2.

This clone was seen a handful of times. The chain combines TRBV15 with TRBJ2-3, with TRBD2 matching 9 bases. CDR1 is LNHNV and CDR2 is YYDKDF in the germline V gene (reference sequence). The trim removed 2 bases at V and 7 bases at J, leaving 10 bases unmatched. This CDR3 region has 16 residues. The CDR3 loop reads CATSRRVAGELYTQYF. In DNA form, the CDR3 reads TGTGCCACCAGCAGACGCGTAGCGGGAGAGTTGTATACGCAGTATTTT.

CDR3 nucleotides: TGTGCCAGCAGTTACGCTCCGTCTGGGGCCAACGTCCTGACTTTC. It codes for CASSYAPSGANVLTF. The chain employs TRBV6-5 and TRBJ2-6; no clear D. The CDR3 extends over 15 amino acids. CDR1 and CDR2 (germline): MNHEY, SVGAGI. Deletions cut 2 bases from V and 1 base from J, with 6 bases between.

The CDR3 DNA follows: TGTGCCAGCAGTCCATTCGACAGGGCCGATACGCAGTATTTT. Translating gives CASSPFDRADTQYF. The gene calls are TRBV28 and TRBJ2-3; 7 bases match TRBD1. This CDR3 has 14 residues. Germline V gene data show CDR1 as MDHEN and CDR2 as SYDVKM. Trimming at V came to 5 bases and at J to 6 bases, leaving 8 bases not matched to a gene.

There are a few counts of this clone. The V gene is TRBV5-5, the J gene TRBJ2-3; TRBD1 aligns across 7 bases. The V and J ends lost 2 bases and 6 bases, in that order; junction bases with no gene match: 12. The CDR3 runs 16 residues. Per germline, CDR1 SGHKS and CDR2 YYEKEE (reference sequence). The CDR3 is CASSLRGGRGFDTQYF. CDR3 DNA sequence: TGTGCCAGCAGCTTAAGAGGGGGCAGAGGATTTGATACGCAGTATTTT.

This clone occurred a few times. CDR3 sequence reads: CASSLGVRPEQFF. The CDR3, as DNA: TGTGCCAGCAGCCTAGGCGTTCGGCCTGAGCAGTTCTTC. This chain connects TRBV4-2 to TRBJ2-1; D remains ambiguous. Germline CDR1 LGHNA, CDR2 YNFKEQ. V lost 4 bases and J lost 9, with 13 bases in between. The CDR3 has 13 residues.

The table lists this clone with a few counts. The chain has TRBV29-1 and TRBJ2-1; possible D gene TRBD2, 6 bases. CDR1 and CDR2 from the germline V gene are SQVTM and ANQGSEA. This CDR3 is 12 amino acids long. The V end lost 4 bases, the J end lost 8 bases, and 12 bases lay between the germline ends. CDR3 coding DNA: TGCAGCGTTGTTGTCGGGAGTCATGAGCAGTTCTTC. It yields the protein CSVVVGSHEQFF.

The chain recombines TRBV30 with TRBJ1-5, with D uncertain. V lost 4 bases and J lost 6, with 13 bases in between. Germline V gene data show CDR1 as GTSNPN and CDR2 as SVGIG (reference sequence). The CDR3 covers 13 residues. CDR3 residues: CAWNGERSQPQHF. DNA for the CDR3: TGTGCCTGGAACGGGGAACGTAGTCAGCCCCAGCATTTT.

This clone appeared a few times. Additional DNA sequences in this sample encode the identical CDR3. V usage is TRBV6-5 and J usage is TRBJ2-7; no clear D gene. The length of the CDR3 is 12 residues. From germline, CDR1 is MNHEY and CDR2 SVGAGI. V lost 5 bases and J lost 2, with 7 bases in between. Here the CDR3 reads CASSRSTYEQYF. DNA for the CDR3: TGTGCCAGCAGTCGCAGCACCTACGAGCAGTACTTC.

This clone was seen more than once but under ten times. The V call is TRBV19, the J call TRBJ1-5; D is possibly TRBD1 (5 bases). The CDR3 has 17 amino acids. Per the germline V gene, CDR1 is LNHDA and CDR2 is SQIVND (reference sequence). V was shortened by 7 bases and J by 2 bases, with 21 bases between the two germline ends. For the CDR3, the DNA is TGTGCCAGTATGGTAGGAGGAGTAATCAGGGGCAATCAGCCCCAGCATTTT. This encodes CASMVGGVIRGNQPQHF.

The chain joins TRBV5-4 to TRBJ2-1; 12 nucleotides match TRBD1. Germline-derived CDR1 and CDR2 are SGHNT and YYREEE (reference sequence). V lost 4 bases and J lost 8; bases outside the gene matches: 7. The CDR3 has 15 residues. The CDR3 is CASSPGQGALDEQFF. DNA of the CDR3: TGTGCCAGCAGCCCGGGACAGGGGGCTTTGGATGAGCAGTTCTTC. Combining the CDR3 with reference TRBV5-4 and TRBJ2-1 gives the whole variable domain ETGVTQSPTHLIKTRGQQVTLRCSSQSGHNTVSWYQQALGQGPQFIFQYYREEENGRGNFPPRFSGLQFPNYSSELNVNALELDDSALYLCASSPGQGALDEQFFGPGTRLTVL.

The CDR3 region is CASSLRGFQETQYF. The DNA of the CDR3 is TGTGCCAGCAGCTTAAGGGGGTTTCAAGAGACCCAGTACTTC. The J gene is TRBJ2-5, the V gene TRBV5-4, with D possibly matching TRBD1 (6 bases). The germline gives CDR1 SGHNT, CDR2 YYREEE (reference sequence). CDR3 length: 14 residues. V lost 2 bases and J 2 bases, leaving 10 bases between the germline ends.

The chain is built from TRBV29-1 and TRBJ1-4; D perhaps matches TRBD1 (5 bases). Germline CDR1 and CDR2: SQVTM and ANQGSEA. This CDR3 is 13 amino acids long. V lost 5 bases and J lost 7, with 14 bases in between. As DNA, the CDR3 is TGCAGCGTTTTTACCCGGGGGGTTGAAAAACTGTTTTTT. Amino acids: CSVFTRGVEKLFF.

The chain joins TRBV4-2 to TRBJ1-1; no definite D call. The CDR3 loop spans 16 amino acids. Germline V CDR1 and CDR2: LGHNA, YNFKEQ. V lost 0 bases and J lost 6, with 17 bases in between. CDR3 amino acids: CASSQDRLRPGSEAFF. The CDR3 bases are TGTGCCAGCAGCCAAGATCGGCTCAGGCCGGGCTCTGAAGCTTTCTTT.